These 30 T cell receptor beta chains were sequenced from one sample in a study of control samples from healthy donors and cancer patients (dated by TCRdb to between 2020 and 2021). Receptors were amplified or captured by the immunoSEQ multiplex PCR assay. In TCRdb, the immuneACCESS table is reduced to in-frame sequences with V and J assigned. These tables do not hold every clone; where another copy was compared, an unresolved V gene accounts for under half, and the others remain unexplained. This sample gives 65,000 to 100,000 clones in total; roughly 86% of them show up just once. The ten biggest clones cover more than 15% of the sample. Sequences were obtained from blood. The receptors come from a man aged 45-65 years in good health.

The chain couples TRBV15 to TRBJ1-6; no definite D call. From germline, CDR1 is LNHNV and CDR2 YYDKDF (reference sequence). This CDR3 is built from 13 residues. V lost 5 bases and J lost 2, with 4 bases in between. CDR3 sequence reads: CATSGAYNSPLHF. CDR3 DNA: TGTGCCACCAGCGGGGCCTATAATTCACCCCTCCACTTT. Based on the CDR3 plus reference TRBV15 and TRBJ1-6, the full variable domain is DAMVIQNPRYQVTQFGKPVTLSCSQTLNHNVMYWYQQKSSQAPKLLFHYYDKDFNNEADTPDNFQSRRPNTSFCFLDIRSPGLGDTAMYLCATSGAYNSPLHFGNGTRLTVT.

Of note for this clone: Different DNA sequences within this sample yield the same CDR3. This rearrangement joins TRBV11-2 to TRBJ1-2, with 10 bases fitting TRBD1. V shed 2 bases, J shed 4 bases, and the junction held 4 bases outside the gene matches. This CDR3 contains 15 residues. Germline V gene data show CDR1 as SGHAT and CDR2 as FQNNGV. The CDR3 nucleotides read TGTGCCAGCAGCTTAACCGGACAGGGGGGCTATGGCTACACCTTC. Its protein product is CASSLTGQGGYGYTF.

The genes are TRBV9 and TRBJ1-2; unclear D gene. Between the trimmed V and J ends, which lost 4 bases and 4 bases, there was a span of 5 bases. Germline V gene data show CDR1 as SGDLS and CDR2 as YYNGEE. The CDR3 extends over 11 amino acids. As DNA, the CDR3 is TGTGCCAGCAGCTTCAGCTATGGCTACACCTTC. It codes for CASSFSYGYTF. Looking up the rest from reference TRBV9 and TRBJ1-2 gives the full variable domain: DSGVTQTPKHLITATGQRVTLRCSPRSGDLSVYWYQQSLDQGLQFLIQYYNGEERAKGNILERFSAQQFPDLHSELNLSSLELGDSALYFCASSFSYGYTFGSGTRLTVV.

This clone appeared a few times. The chain carries TRBV4-1 and TRBJ2-7, with a tentative D call TRBD2 (5 bases). This CDR3 has 16 amino acids. V dropped 3 bases and J dropped 2 bases, with 17 bases sitting between them. The germline V gene has CDR1 MGHRA and CDR2 YSYEKL. Here the CDR3 DNA reads TGCGCCAGCAGCCAGGCCACGGCGGGTAGGACCTACGAGCAGTACTTC. Its protein product is CASSQATAGRTYEQYF.

The V and J genes are TRBV19 and TRBJ2-3; D is possibly TRBD2 (6 bases). Germline V gene sequence: CDR1 LNHDA, CDR2 SQIVND (reference sequence). The length of the CDR3 is 13 residues. The V and J ends lost 8 bases and 2 bases respectively, with 11 bases between them. CDR3: CASRVAATDTQYF. The DNA of the CDR3 is TGTGCCAGTCGAGTAGCGGCCACAGATACGCAGTATTTT.

The chain recombines TRBV6-1 with TRBJ1-2; D gene unclear. Germline values: CDR1 MNHNS, CDR2 SASEGT. Trimming removed 3 bases at V and 3 bases at J, with 8 bases between. The CDR3 runs 13 residues. Here the CDR3 DNA reads TGTGCCAGCAGTGAGGTAGCGGACTATGGCTACACCTTC. Protein product: CASSEVADYGYTF.

This clone was observed a few times. The chain uses TRBV6-5 and TRBJ1-6; 7 bases are a match to TRBD1. The CDR3 is 14 residues long. V lost 8 bases and J lost 7; bases outside the gene matches: 8. Germline CDR1 reads MNHEY; CDR2 reads SVGAGI. The CDR3 sequence is CASGEDRRNSPLHF. The DNA of the CDR3 is TGTGCCAGCGGGGAGGACAGGCGAAATTCACCCCTCCACTTT.

In DNA, the CDR3 is TGTGCCAGCAGCCTCGGTCCGGGGAGGGCCTACGAGCAGTACTTC. It encodes CASSLGPGRAYEQYF. V usage is TRBV27 and J usage is TRBJ2-7, with 7 bases matching TRBD2. This CDR3 is built from 15 residues. V lost 6 bases and J lost 2; bases outside the gene matches: 10. Germline lookup yields CDR1 MNHEY and CDR2 SMNVEV (reference sequence).

V and J are TRBV10-3 and TRBJ1-2; D possibly corresponds to TRBD1 (5 bases). Per the germline V gene, CDR1 is ENHRY and CDR2 is SYGVKD. V was trimmed by 5 bases and J by 3 bases, leaving 13 bases between them. The CDR3 has 14 amino acids. The CDR3 spells CAISLPGTDYGYTF. The CDR3 DNA is TGTGCCATCAGTCTGCCCGGGACCGACTATGGCTACACCTTC.

The chain has TRBV15 and TRBJ2-7, with a possible D match to TRBD1 (5 bases). The CDR3 is 15 amino acids. Trimming shortened V by 0 bases and J by 5 bases, and 14 bases separated the two germline ends. Germline V gene data show CDR1 as LNHNV and CDR2 as YYDKDF (reference sequence). CDR3 nucleotides: TGTGCCACCAGCAGAGATCTGGCGGCAGGGAACGAGCAGTACGTC. It translates to CATSRDLAAGNEQYV.

The chain links TRBV4-3 to TRBJ1-4; 10 positions agree with TRBD1. Germline CDR1 reads LGHNA; CDR2 reads YSLEER. V trimming: 0 bases; J trimming: 8 bases; junction bases outside the gene matches: 6. CDR3 length: 16 residues. The CDR3: CASSQDLDRGREKLFF. Here the CDR3 DNA reads TGCGCCAGCAGCCAAGATCTCGACAGGGGGCGCGAAAAACTGTTTTTT.

The V call is TRBV28, the J call TRBJ1-2; perhaps TRBD1 as D (6 bases). The CDR3 is 11 residues long. V dropped 7 bases and J dropped 9 bases, with 12 bases sitting between them. Germline assignment: CDR1 MDHEN and CDR2 SYDVKM. CDR3 bases: TGTGCCAGCACCTATAGGGACAGCTACACCTTC. This codes for CASTYRDSYTF.

The rearrangement joins TRBV12-3 or TRBV12-4 to TRBJ1-1; D is ambiguous. CDR3 size: 13 residues. V lost 6 bases to trimming and J lost 0 bases, with 8 bases between them. In DNA form, the CDR3 reads TGTGCCAGCAGAAGGAGATTGAACACTGAAGCTTTCTTT. Translated, it gives CASRRRLNTEAFF.

This clone was found a few times. The gene calls are TRBV5-4 and TRBJ2-3; 9 bases match TRBD1. With 0 bases clipped from V and 6 bases from J, the junction kept 5 bases outside the gene matches. Germline loops: CDR1 SGHNT, CDR2 YYREEE (reference sequence). The CDR3 spans 15 residues. The CDR3 region has the DNA TGTGCCAGCAGCTTGGGAGGGACAGGGACCGATACGCAGTATTTT. The encoded protein is CASSLGGTGTDTQYF.

This clone has only a few counts. The chain combines TRBV5-6 with TRBJ1-2, with a tentative D call TRBD1 (6 bases). Per germline, CDR1 SGHDT and CDR2 YYEEEE. The germline V and J ends were trimmed by 4 bases and 8 bases, with 12 bases remaining between them. CDR3 length equals 12 residues. CDR3 protein: CASSGQGSGYTF. In DNA form, the CDR3 reads TGTGCCAGCAGCGGCCAGGGGTCGGGCTACACCTTC.

The CDR3 sequence is CASSLKDGYGYTF. The CDR3 DNA follows: TGTGCCAGCAGCCTAAAGGACGGGTATGGCTACACCTTC. V gene TRBV6-2 or TRBV6-3 combines with J gene TRBJ1-2, with no clear D. V was cut by 6 bases and J by 5 bases, with 13 bases left in between. CDR3 length: 13 residues. CDR1 is MNHEY, CDR2 SVGEGT, per germline.

This chain connects TRBV6-4 to TRBJ1-2, with D perhaps matching TRBD1 (5 bases). Trimming left V 6 bases short and J 1 base short, with 12 bases between. The germline gives CDR1 MRHNA, CDR2 SNTAGT. The CDR3 spans 14 residues. The DNA of the CDR3 is TGTGCCAGCAGCCCGGACATCTTTAACTATGGCTACACCTTC. It encodes CASSPDIFNYGYTF.

This clone has just a few counts. J is TRBJ2-7 and V is TRBV24-1; tentatively, D is TRBD1 (5 bases). The V end lost 4 bases, the J end lost 2 bases, and 11 bases lay between the germline ends. The CDR3 is 14 amino acids. Looked up from germline, CDR1 is KGHDR and CDR2 is SFDVKD. This CDR3 is CATSDPRQTYEQYF. CDR3 in DNA: TGTGCCACCAGTGACCCCAGACAGACCTACGAGCAGTACTTC.

The genes are TRBV4-3 and TRBJ1-1; D is possibly TRBD1 (5 bases). CDR3 length equals 14 residues. Trimming pared 3 bases from V and 4 bases from J, leaving 12 bases between. CDR1 LGHNA and CDR2 YSLEER come from the germline V gene. This CDR3 is CASSQRSGGTEAFF. The DNA for the CDR3 is TGCGCCAGCAGCCAGAGATCTGGGGGCACTGAAGCTTTCTTT.

This clone was counted once. The chain recombines TRBV5-1 with TRBJ1-5; possibly TRBD1 for D (6 bases). Trimming stripped 0 bases from V and 3 bases from J, with 10 bases between. The CDR3 spans 15 residues. The germline V gene encodes CDR1 SGHRS and CDR2 YFSETQ. CDR3 nucleotide sequence: TGCGCCAGCAGCTTGGTGGCAGGGGACAATCAGCCCCAGCATTTT. It yields the protein CASSLVAGDNQPQHF.

V usage is TRBV12-3 or TRBV12-4 and J usage is TRBJ2-1; no clear D gene. This CDR3 contains 13 residues. Trimming stripped 5 bases from V and 4 bases from J, with 9 bases between. Written as DNA, the CDR3 is TGTGCCAGCAGTAAAGGCGGATACAATGAGCAGTTCTTC. It yields the protein CASSKGGYNEQFF.

The rearrangement uses TRBV21-1 and TRBJ2-7; the table's D call, TRBD2, has no DNA check behind it. TRBV21-1 is given as a pseudogene. The CDR3 totals 16 residues. CDR3 amino acids: CASSLKLAGGGYEQYV. The DNA for the CDR3 is TGTGCCAGCAGCCTAAAGCTAGCGGGGGGTGGCTACGAGCAGTACGTC.

This clone was detected only once. This sequence joins TRBV5-1 and TRBJ2-3; TRBD2 aligns across 9 bases. This CDR3 is built from 15 residues. V trimming: 5 bases; J trimming: 1 base; junction bases outside the gene matches: 5. The V gene's germline CDR1 is SGHRS and CDR2 YFSETQ. This CDR3 is CASRRLAVGTDTQYF. For the CDR3, the DNA is TGCGCCAGCAGGAGACTAGCGGTGGGCACAGATACGCAGTATTTT.

V is TRBV19 and J is TRBJ2-2, with 9 bases identical to TRBD1. This CDR3 is built from 14 residues. The V segment lost 8 bases and the J segment 2 bases; nucleotides outside the gene matches: 3. Germline values: CDR1 LNHDA, CDR2 SQIVND (reference sequence). The CDR3 protein is CASGGQGNTGELFF. The DNA of the CDR3 is TGTGCCAGTGGGGGACAGGGTAACACCGGGGAGCTGTTTTTT.

This clone was seen only once. This chain links TRBV6-5 with TRBJ2-7, with a possible D match to TRBD2 (6 bases). CDR3 length: 12 residues. V was clipped by 7 bases and J by 2 bases, with 9 bases between them. The germline V gene encodes CDR1 MNHEY and CDR2 SVGAGI. The CDR3 reads CASKSGPYEQYV. CDR3 DNA sequence: TGTGCCAGCAAAAGCGGGCCCTACGAGCAGTACGTC.

V and J are TRBV15 and TRBJ2-1, with D possibly matching TRBD1 (6 bases). The CDR3 is made up of 14 amino acids. V was pared by 7 bases and J by 2 bases, with 12 bases between. The germline V gene encodes CDR1 LNHNV and CDR2 YYDKDF (reference sequence). The CDR3 DNA is TGTGCCACCAAGGGGGAGTTAACCTACAATGAGCAGTTCTTC. It specifies CATKGELTYNEQFF.

This chain links TRBV6-5 with TRBJ1-3; TRBD1 matches 8 bases. CDR3 length equals 16 residues. Germline V lookup: CDR1 MNHEY, CDR2 SVGAGI. With V trimmed by 4 bases and J by 0 bases, 5 bases remained unmatched. As DNA, the CDR3 is TGTGCCAGCAGTTGGGACAGGATTCCCTCTGGAAACACCATATATTTT. Encoded protein: CASSWDRIPSGNTIYF.

This rearrangement joins TRBV3-1 (or the pseudogene TRBV3-2) to TRBJ2-1; 9 positions match TRBD2. Germline V gene lookup returns CDR1 LGHDT and CDR2 YNNKEL (reference sequence). V was clipped by 2 bases and J by 6 bases; unmatched bases: 8. This CDR3 has 16 residues. The CDR3 sequence is CASSQSHSSGANEQFF. The DNA of the CDR3 is TGTGCCAGCAGCCAAAGTCATTCTAGCGGGGCCAATGAGCAGTTCTTC.

V and J are TRBV10-3 and TRBJ1-3, with 9 bases lining up with TRBD1. Germline assignment: CDR1 ENHRY and CDR2 SYGVKD. The V gene end was trimmed by 3 bases and the J gene end by 8 bases; junction bases not matched to a gene: 2. The CDR3 contains 13 residues. This chain's CDR3 is CAISEQGAYTIYF. CDR3 DNA sequence: TGTGCCATCAGTGAACAGGGGGCTTACACCATATATTTT.

The chain joins TRBV28 to TRBJ2-7; the match to TRBD1 covers 7 bases. There are 14 residues in the CDR3. With 3 bases clipped from V and 1 base from J, the junction kept 3 bases outside the gene matches. Per the germline V gene, CDR1 is MDHEN and CDR2 is SYDVKM. CDR3 in DNA: TGTGCCAGCAGTTTCCAGGGACAGTCCTACGAGCAGTACGTC. Translation gives CASSFQGQSYEQYV.